This T cell receptor (beta chain) appears in the sequencing data of a study of T cell responses to AZD1222 COVID-19 vaccine listed by TCRdb under 2021. As for the study more broadly: Because spike-specific TCR depth and breadth did not differ between the two schedules, AZD1222 recipients who got a second dose at roughly 4 weeks were pooled with those who got a second dose at roughly 12 weeks. TCR sequencing was performed for over 230 trial participants, of whom around 200 were given two doses of AZD1222 and 26 were given two doses of MenACWY control vaccine. Trial participants were enrolled by age into 18-55, 56-69 and 70-plus year subgroups, with about 150, 27 and 61 TCR-sequenced participants respectively.

The CDR3 regions of human TCRbeta chains were analyzed by immunosequencing. The source study handled its data this way. TCRs in the repertoires were matched against a reference library of SARS-CoV-2-specific TCRs that had been generated with the MIRA antigen-specificity platform. Breadth meant the fraction of unique TCRs that were SARS-CoV-2-associated, whereas depth meant the fraction of total T cells that were SARS-CoV-2-associated. Using the MIRA data, every spike-specific TCR was mapped to the spike region that the TCR reacted to and assigned to either a CD4 or a CD8 class. Log10-transformed breadth and depth values were compared by one-way ANOVA with Sidak's multiple comparisons tests. TCRdb carries this immuneACCESS record with in-frame sequences only. Its versions omit some clonotypes, under half of them owing to an unresolved V gene in the studies checked, with the rest unexplained. V and J calls plus clone size are reproduced from that table; the DNA served to infer D and trimming. The sample table holds about 130,000 clones, of which 87% were seen once. Roughly 10% of the sample is taken by the ten largest.

General findings and caveats noted by the study authors: Participants were mostly white British and included more females than males, and it was suggested by the authors that clonal diversity may have been underestimated. Because no samples from the day 14 peak response were available, repertoires could be characterized only after the peak T cell response. CD4 TCRs associated with the vaccine covered the entire spike protein, and the dominant responses were in regions 160-218 and 743-854. Epitopes outside the regions mutated in the B.1.351 and B.1.1.7 variants were reportedly recognized by nearly half of the unique spike-specific TCRs. The 56-69-year group was small, and its depth increase did not reach significance, likely because of low power. A significant rise in spike-specific TCR breadth and depth was observed after two AZD1222 doses relative to day 0 and relative to MenACWY recipients. Conclusions about previously exposed vaccinees were limited because only a handful of AZD1222 recipients were SARS-CoV-2 seropositive at baseline.

The sample's time point label is to be understood as: baseline before first vaccination. The vaccinee samples were drawn from two UK trials, COV001 and COV002, one of which was a single-blind randomized controlled phase 2/3 trial testing AZD1222 (ChAdOx1 nCoV-19) in healthy adults. Trial participant PBMC samples were collected at day 0 and day 28 after the second dose for TCRbeta chain sequencing. Comment on this clone: The antigen it binds to is not known. Per-base quality was not reported, and no clone a single base away is much larger than it.

CDR1 is given as MNHEY and CDR2 as SMNVEV, both from the germline V gene (reference sequence). V is reduced by 6 bases and J by 5 bases, leaving a spacing of 13 bases between them. Spanning cysteine to phenylalanine, the CDR3 consists of 13 amino acids. The entry retains the CDR3 DNA only, 39 bases that are in frame from base 1. Here the chain combines TRBV27 and TRBJ1-2; D gene: possibly TRBD1, on 5 matching bases. The sequenced sample was peripheral blood, obtained on day 0 of AZD1222 vaccination. The clonotype originates from an adult in good health. The DNA is as follows: TGTGCCAGCAGCGTTGACAGAACGTATGGCTACACCTTC. Translated, it reads CASSVDRTYGYTF.